The T cell receptor (beta chain) under discussion was sequenced for a study of T cell changes during pregnancy in multiple sclerosis. The CDR3 has 16 residues. The junction had 4 bases not matched to a gene; V was cut back by 1 base and J by 4 bases. Germline V gene data show CDR1 as KGHSH and CDR2 as LQKENI. Method: immunoSEQ multiplex PCR; TCRdb's copy keeps in-frame clones and lacks some. This table holds tens of thousands of clones, 90% to 95% found once. The chain combines TRBV18 with TRBJ2-3, with TRBD1 matching over 11 bases. The sequencing here drew on peripheral blood, taken in the first trimester of pregnancy. The source of this sequence is a female donor with multiple sclerosis, enrolled in a pregnancy study. The CDR3 DNA follows: TGTGCCAGCTCACCACTAGGGACAGGGGGTCCAGATACGCAGTATTTT. Translating gives CASSPLGTGGPDTQYF.